The 29 T cell receptor beta chains below all came from one sample that was sequenced in a study of shared T cell receptors in the human thymus. The data were produced by immunoSEQ multiplex PCR, yet TCRdb's version contains in-frame clones alone and is incomplete. Found here are hundreds of thousands of clones, about 95% of them singletons; the top ten hold 0.02%. Sequencing was carried out using thymocytes. The receptors were gathered from a human donor.

The CDR3 region is CASSLQTDRVQDEQYF. CDR3 DNA sequence: TGTGCCAGCAGTTTACAGACGGACAGGGTTCAGGACGAGCAGTACTTC. The V and J genes are TRBV28 and TRBJ2-7; 8 positions agree with TRBD1. The CDR3 has 16 residues. With V trimmed by 2 bases and J by 5 bases, 11 bases remained unmatched. Germline CDR1 MDHEN, CDR2 SYDVKM.

Only one count was recorded for this clone. The chain carries TRBV18 and TRBJ2-7; the match to TRBD1 covers 10 bases. The trim removed 3 bases at V and 1 base at J, leaving 12 bases unmatched. Per the germline V gene, CDR1 is KGHSH and CDR2 is LQKENI. This CDR3 region has 18 residues. This CDR3 is CASSPNVTPGQGSYEQYF. CDR3 sequence (DNA): TGTGCCAGCTCACCTAACGTTACCCCGGGACAGGGGTCCTACGAGCAGTACTTC.

This chain connects TRBV27 to TRBJ2-7; the D gene is possibly TRBD2 (5 bases). The CDR3 has 13 amino acids. V lost 6 bases, J lost 0 bases, and 9 bases lay in between. Germline assignment: CDR1 MNHEY and CDR2 SMNVEV (reference sequence). The CDR3 bases are TGTGCCAGCAGAACGGGAAGCTCCTACGAGCAGTACTTC. Encoded protein: CASRTGSSYEQYF.

This clone occurred once. This rearrangement joins TRBV28 to TRBJ2-7; D perhaps matches TRBD1 (6 bases). The CDR3 sequence is 15 residues long. Germline CDR1 is MDHEN and CDR2 is SYDVKM. Trimming took 7 bases from V and 2 from J, leaving 18 bases between them. The CDR3 sequence is CASILGGRGTYEQYF. The CDR3 nucleotides read TGTGCCAGCATCCTAGGGGGAAGGGGCACCTACGAGCAGTACTTC.

V is TRBV28 and J is TRBJ2-1; TRBD2 agrees at 7 bases. The CDR3 has 16 residues. The V and J ends lost 2 bases and 5 bases, in that order; junction bases with no gene match: 9. Germline V gene data show CDR1 as MDHEN and CDR2 as SYDVKM. The CDR3 loop reads CASSLGGREDHNEQFF. In DNA, the CDR3 is TGTGCCAGCAGTTTAGGTGGACGGGAGGACCACAATGAGCAGTTCTTC.

The V and J genes are TRBV19 and TRBJ1-1, with 7 bases aligning to TRBD1. The germline V gene encodes CDR1 LNHDA and CDR2 SQIVND (reference sequence). V lost 10 bases, J lost 1 base, and 9 bases stayed unmatched. CDR3 size: 14 residues. The chain's CDR3 is CATLTRTGNTEAFF. For the CDR3, the DNA is TGTGCCACCCTAACTAGGACAGGGAACACTGAAGCTTTCTTT.

The CDR3 coding sequence is TGTGCCAGCAGCCTCCTCACCGGCGGGGAGCTGTTTTTT. Protein product: CASSLLTGGELFF. V gene TRBV14 combines with J gene TRBJ2-2, with D unclear. Germline CDR1 and CDR2: SGHDN and FVKESK. The CDR3 extends over 13 amino acids. V lost 4 bases and J 7 bases, leaving 10 bases between the germline ends. Drawing the rest from reference TRBV14 and TRBJ2-2, the complete variable domain is EAGVTQFPSHSVIEKGQTVTLRCDPISGHDNLYWYRRVMGKEIKFLLHFVKESKQDESGMPNNRFLAERTGGTYSTLKVQPAELEDSGVYFCASSLLTGGELFFGEGSRLTVL.

V and J are TRBV27 and TRBJ2-7, with D perhaps matching TRBD1 or TRBD2 (7 bases each). V was shortened by 4 bases and J by 6 bases, with 19 bases between the two germline ends. The CDR3 covers 15 residues. Germline V gene data show CDR1 as MNHEY and CDR2 as SMNVEV (reference sequence). The CDR3 sequence: CASSSPPGQRGEQYF. For the CDR3, the DNA is TGTGCCAGCAGTTCACCACCGGGACAGCGGGGCGAGCAGTACTTC.

V and J are TRBV18 and TRBJ2-3, with 12 bases identical to TRBD2. Per germline, CDR1 KGHSH and CDR2 LQKENI. The junction had 13 bases not matched to a gene; V was cut back by 4 bases and J by 8 bases. This CDR3 has 17 residues. The CDR3 spells CASSRERTSGRLGTQYF. CDR3 sequence (DNA): TGTGCCAGCTCACGAGAAAGAACTAGCGGGAGGTTGGGTACGCAGTATTTT.

The rearrangement uses TRBV5-1 and TRBJ2-2; a possible D gene is TRBD1 (5 bases). Germline lookup yields CDR1 SGHRS and CDR2 YFSETQ. This CDR3 is built from 17 residues. V lost 1 base to trimming and J lost 6 bases, with 19 bases between them. The CDR3 region is CASSLNSQVGRSGELFF. CDR3 DNA sequence: TGCGCCAGCAGCTTGAACTCCCAGGTGGGGCGGTCCGGGGAGCTGTTTTTT.

This clone was recorded once. This sequence joins TRBV5-6 and TRBJ1-2; TRBD1 matches at 7 bases. V dropped 5 bases and J dropped 1; count of bases not matched to a gene: 5. The CDR3 covers 14 residues. CDR1 SGHDT and CDR2 YYEEEE come from the germline V gene. CDR3 nucleotide sequence: TGTGCCAGCAGGAGGGGACAGCGTAACTATGGCTACACCTTC. Translating gives CASRRGQRNYGYTF. Looking up the rest from reference TRBV5-6 and TRBJ1-2 gives the full variable domain: DAGVTQSPTHLIKTRGQQVTLRCSPKSGHDTVSWYQQALGQGPQFIFQYYEEEERQRGNFPDRFSGHQFPNYSSELNVNALLLGDSALYLCASRRGQRNYGYTFGSGTRLTVV.

The chain joins TRBV29-1 to TRBJ1-1; no clear D gene. This CDR3 is built from 12 residues. Germline V lookup: CDR1 SQVTM, CDR2 ANQGSEA. V was shortened by 3 bases and J by 8 bases, with 13 bases between the two germline ends. The CDR3 region is CSVDRLRLEAFF. In DNA, the CDR3 is TGCAGCGTTGATCGTCTCCGGCTGGAAGCTTTCTTT.

This chain uses TRBV4-3 with TRBJ2-2; D remains ambiguous. Trimming left V 1 base short and J 2 bases short, with 11 bases between. This CDR3 is 16 amino acids long. The germline CDR1 and CDR2 sequences are LGHNA and YSLEER. CDR3 bases: TGCGCCAGCAGCCAAGGCCCGGGCGGAAACACCGGGGAGCTGTTTTTT. Its translation: CASSQGPGGNTGELFF.

This chain links TRBV5-6 with TRBJ1-3; the D is unclear. Germline-derived CDR1 and CDR2 are SGHDT and YYEEEE. The CDR3 has 16 residues. V shed 6 bases and J shed 0 bases, with 16 bases lying between them. The CDR3 DNA follows: TGTGCCAGCAAAGTCGACGAGATCAGCTCTGGAAACACCATATATTTT. The encoded protein is CASKVDEISSGNTIYF.

The CDR3, as DNA: TGTGCCAGTAGTTCGGGGACATCGGTCTCCTACGAGCAGTACTTC. Protein: CASSSGTSVSYEQYF. This rearrangement joins TRBV19 to TRBJ2-7, with a possible D match to TRBD1 (6 bases). The CDR3 loop spans 15 amino acids. Germline CDR1 LNHDA, CDR2 SQIVND (reference sequence). V was shortened by 5 bases and J by 0 bases, with 14 bases between the two germline ends.

The chain links TRBV19 to TRBJ2-7; D is perhaps TRBD2 (6 bases). The length of the CDR3 is 14 residues. From germline, CDR1 is LNHDA and CDR2 SQIVND (reference sequence). V was cut by 6 bases and J by 6 bases, with 18 bases left in between. In DNA form, the CDR3 reads TGTGCCAGTAGCCATGTCGGGAGAGCTACCGAGCAGTACTTC. This codes for CASSHVGRATEQYF.

This clone was recorded once. This chain connects TRBV27 to TRBJ1-2; 9 bases are a match to TRBD1. V gave up 10 bases and J gave up 6 bases; unmatched junction bases: 15. Germline CDR1 and CDR2: MNHEY and SMNVEV (reference sequence). The CDR3 spans 15 residues. The CDR3 here is CATTLSRDREDGYTF. The CDR3 nucleotides are TGTGCCACCACCCTCTCCCGGGACAGGGAGGATGGCTACACCTTC.

CDR3 DNA: TGTGCCAGCAGCCTATTTAGCACAGATACGCAGTATTTT. Protein product: CASSLFSTDTQYF. The chain links TRBV14 to TRBJ2-3; D is unresolved. Trimming cost V 4 bases and J 0 bases, with 5 bases left between them. The CDR3 has 13 amino acids. Germline V lookup: CDR1 SGHDN, CDR2 FVKESK. Full variable domain (missing parts from reference TRBV14 and TRBJ2-3): EAGVTQFPSHSVIEKGQTVTLRCDPISGHDNLYWYRRVMGKEIKFLLHFVKESKQDESGMPNNRFLAERTGGTYSTLKVQPAELEDSGVYFCASSLFSTDTQYFGPGTRLTVL.

The CDR3 DNA sequence: TGCGCCAGCAGCTTGGACGGGTACTCCGAAATGGGTGAGCAGTTCTTC. Translation: CASSLDGYSEMGEQFF. The V call is TRBV5-1, the J call TRBJ2-1; no reliable D call. The CDR3 is made up of 16 amino acids. V lost 0 bases to trimming and J lost 9 bases, with 19 bases between them. Germline V gives CDR1 SGHRS, CDR2 YFSETQ.

The chain couples TRBV19 to TRBJ1-1; 8 bases align to TRBD1. Germline V lookup: CDR1 LNHDA, CDR2 SQIVND (reference sequence). J gave up 4 bases and V 3 bases, and 7 bases lay outside the gene matches. This CDR3 has 15 amino acids. The CDR3 sequence: CASSIGRGLATEAFF. In DNA, the CDR3 is TGTGCCAGTAGTATCGGCAGGGGGCTTGCCACTGAAGCTTTCTTT. Drawing the rest from reference TRBV19 and TRBJ1-1, the complete variable domain is DGGITQSPKYLFRKEGQNVTLSCEQNLNHDAMYWYRQDPGQGLRLIYYSQIVNDFQKGDIAEGYSVSREKKESFPLTVTSAQKNPTAFYLCASSIGRGLATEAFFGQGTRLTVV.

The V gene is TRBV19, the J gene TRBJ1-6; D perhaps matches TRBD1 (5 bases). The V end was cut by 9 bases, the J end by 7 bases, with 25 bases between. Per germline, CDR1 LNHDA and CDR2 SQIVND (reference sequence). This CDR3 has 17 residues. The CDR3 is CASKGVGEGDLNSPLHF. The CDR3 DNA reads as TGTGCCAGCAAAGGGGTAGGGGAAGGGGATCTCAATTCACCCCTCCACTTT.

This sequence joins TRBV9 and TRBJ2-7, with TRBD2 matching over 7 bases. Germline assignment: CDR1 SGDLS and CDR2 YYNGEE. The trim removed 4 bases at V and 2 bases at J, leaving 9 bases unmatched. This CDR3 region has 15 residues. CDR3 DNA sequence: TGTGCCAGCAGCTCCAAGGGACTAACCACCTACGAGCAGTACTTC. Its translation: CASSSKGLTTYEQYF. Supplemented by reference TRBV9 and TRBJ2-7, the full variable domain reads DSGVTQTPKHLITATGQRVTLRCSPRSGDLSVYWYQQSLDQGLQFLIQYYNGEERAKGNILERFSAQQFPDLHSELNLSSLELGDSALYFCASSSKGLTTYEQYFGPGTRLTVT.

This chain links TRBV7-9 with TRBJ2-7; D not resolved. This CDR3 has 14 residues. Germline values: CDR1 SEHNR, CDR2 FQNEAQ (reference sequence). The V gene lost 5 bases and the J gene lost 0 bases, with 11 bases spanning the gap. The CDR3 DNA reads as TGTGCCAGCAGCCCCGGTAGGGACTCCTACGAGCAGTACTTC. Its protein is CASSPGRDSYEQYF.

The V and J genes are TRBV5-1 and TRBJ1-1, with D uncertain. This CDR3 is built from 16 residues. The V end was cut by 0 bases, the J end by 3 bases, with 15 bases between. Looked up from germline, CDR1 is SGHRS and CDR2 is YFSETQ. The CDR3 DNA sequence: TGCGCCAGCAGCTTGGTTTCGGGTACTTGGGACACTGAAGCTTTCTTT. Its translation is CASSLVSGTWDTEAFF.

V gene TRBV15 combines with J gene TRBJ1-1; D uncertain. V shed 1 base and J shed 2 bases, with 11 bases lying between them. The CDR3 is 15 residues long. Per the germline V gene, CDR1 is LNHNV and CDR2 is YYDKDF (reference sequence). The CDR3 protein is CATSRVLQRNTEAFF. The CDR3, as DNA: TGTGCCACCAGCAGAGTATTACAGAGAAACACTGAAGCTTTCTTT.

The rearrangement links TRBV28 to TRBJ1-2; no reliable D call. Trimming stripped 1 base from V and 8 bases from J, with 8 bases between. This CDR3 spans 12 amino acids. The germline V gene encodes CDR1 MDHEN and CDR2 SYDVKM. In nucleotides, the CDR3 is TGTGCCAGCAGTTTATCCGGTGGGGGCTACACCTTC. This gives the protein CASSLSGGGYTF.

The J gene is TRBJ1-1, the V gene TRBV5-6; 7 positions agree with TRBD1. CDR1 and CDR2 (germline): SGHDT, YYEEEE. The CDR3 runs to 13 residues. Trimming at V came to 3 bases and at J to 3 bases, leaving 2 bases not matched to a gene. The CDR3 loop reads CASSSGTDTEAFF. CDR3 bases: TGTGCCAGCAGCTCCGGGACAGACACTGAAGCTTTCTTT.

This chain connects TRBV28 to TRBJ2-3; 9 bases are a match to TRBD2. Losses at the gene ends were 8 bases for V and 6 bases for J; bases not matched to a gene: 12. The CDR3 is made up of 15 amino acids. Germline V lookup: CDR1 MDHEN, CDR2 SYDVKM. DNA for the CDR3: TGTGCCAGCCGTTGGTTGCGGGAGGGCGAGGATACGCAGTATTTT. Protein product: CASRWLREGEDTQYF.

This chain links TRBV5-5 with TRBJ2-7, with 7 bases aligning to TRBD2. CDR3 length: 16 amino acids. Unmatched junction bases numbered 11, after V lost 1 base and J lost 4 bases. Germline V gives CDR1 SGHKS, CDR2 YYEKEE (reference sequence). The DNA of the CDR3 is TGTGCCAGCAGCTTGCGCGGATCTAGCGGACCTTACGAGCAGTACTTC. Residues: CASSLRGSSGPYEQYF.